This T cell receptor beta chain was captured in a study of blood T cell repertoires in COVID-19. About the research overall: PBMCs, B-cell-depleted T cells, or T cells were the source of the cDNA or gDNA that made up the material.

Original methodology: Scientists estimated how many nucleated cells there were by amplifying reference gene primers. TCRdb keeps only in-frame clones here, not all; method: immunoSEQ multiplex PCR. V and J calls and clone size come straight from that table; D and trimming were deduced from the DNA. The table lists about 300,000 clones, approximately 83% of them singletons. The V and J ends lost 1 base and 4 bases, in that order; junction bases with no gene match: 5. The CDR3 has 15 amino acids. Germline-derived CDR1 and CDR2 are SGHAT and FQNNGV. This rearrangement joins TRBV11-2 to TRBJ2-7, with 9 bases matching TRBD1. The sequenced sample was PBMCs or T cells enriched from blood (not recorded which). The sequence was obtained from a man in his thirties or forties who had recovered from COVID-19. The CDR3 sequence is CASSLGTGTGYEQYF. The CDR3 nucleotides read TGTGCCAGCAGCTTAGGAACCGGGACAGGGTACGAGCAGTACTTC.